What follows are 30 T cell receptor beta chains derived from one specimen sequenced in a study of T cell changes during pregnancy in multiple sclerosis. Measured with immunoSEQ multiplex PCR; TCRdb has only the in-frame clones, and not every one. The table lists 70,000 to 95,000 clones, about 93% of them singletons. The source was peripheral blood, collected in the first trimester of pregnancy. The receptor source for this set is a female donor with multiple sclerosis, enrolled in a pregnancy study.

The chain recombines TRBV19 with TRBJ1-6; TRBD1 might be the D (5 bases). Germline V gene sequence: CDR1 LNHDA, CDR2 SQIVND (reference sequence). This CDR3 region has 14 residues. Deletions cut 5 bases from V and 10 bases from J, with 15 bases between. The CDR3 DNA reads TGTGCCAGTAGTGCCGGACAAATAACCTCACCCCTCCACTTT. Its protein is CASSAGQITSPLHF.

V usage is TRBV7-8 and J usage is TRBJ2-3, with TRBD2 matching 12 bases. Germline V gene data show CDR1 as SGHVS and CDR2 as FQNEAQ. The trim removed 4 bases at V and 2 bases at J, leaving 4 bases unmatched. This CDR3 has 16 amino acids. The CDR3 is CASSSGLAGNTDTQYF. In DNA form, the CDR3 reads TGTGCCAGCAGCTCCGGACTAGCGGGGAACACAGATACGCAGTATTTT.

This chain joins TRBV4-1 and TRBJ1-4; the D is unclear. The CDR3 extends over 14 amino acids. Germline V gives CDR1 MGHRA, CDR2 YSYEKL. V gave up 0 bases and J gave up 7 bases, with 9 bases separating them. The CDR3 DNA reads as TGCGCCAGCAGCCAAGATGCCAGAAGTGAAAAACTGTTTTTT. This sequence encodes CASSQDARSEKLFF.

This clone was observed a handful of times. The chain's CDR3 is CASSYSNGGGPAEQFF. The DNA for the CDR3 is TGTGCCAGCAGTTACTCGAATGGGGGGGGTCCCGCTGAGCAGTTCTTC. The chain combines TRBV6-6 with TRBJ2-1; 7 nucleotides align to TRBD2. Germline CDR1 MNHNY, CDR2 SVGAGI (reference sequence). The CDR3 extends over 16 amino acids. V shed 0 bases and J 9 bases; nucleotides not matched to a gene: 11.

J is TRBJ2-7 and V is TRBV5-6; tentative D call: TRBD1 (6 bases). The V gene lost 4 bases and the J gene lost 1 base, with 15 bases spanning the gap. The CDR3 is 15 residues long. Germline values: CDR1 SGHDT, CDR2 YYEEEE. DNA of the CDR3: TGTGCCAGCAGCCCAGGGTGGGGGCAATCCTACGAGCAGTACTTC. Translating gives CASSPGWGQSYEQYF.

V gene TRBV7-3 combines with J gene TRBJ2-1; 8 bases match TRBD1. This CDR3 contains 16 residues. Per germline, CDR1 SGHTA and CDR2 FQGTGA. J was trimmed by 1 base and V by 4 bases; bases with no gene match: 6. The CDR3 is CASSSTGGWSYNEQFF. As DNA, the CDR3 is TGTGCCAGCAGCTCAACAGGGGGATGGTCCTACAATGAGCAGTTCTTC. The full variable domain, in which reference TRBV7-3 and TRBJ2-1 provide the parts outside the CDR3, is GAGVSQTPSNKVTEKGKYVELRCDPISGHTALYWYRQSLGQGPEFLIYFQGTGAADDSGLPNDRFFAVRPEGSVSTLKIQRTERGDSAVYLCASSSTGGWSYNEQFFGPGTRLTVL.

The rearrangement uses TRBV7-6 and TRBJ1-5, with a possible D match to TRBD1 (6 bases). The CDR3 runs 14 residues. In germline, CDR1 is SGHVS, CDR2 FNYEAQ. Trimming left V 4 bases short and J 3 bases short, with 10 bases between. The CDR3 sequence is CASSYRADNQPQHF. In DNA, the CDR3 is TGTGCCAGCAGCTACAGGGCGGACAATCAGCCCCAGCATTTT.

This clone was observed once. A read error is likely, as this CDR3 ends without the conserved phenylalanine or tryptophan. The chain uses TRBV4-1 and TRBJ2-7; 8 nucleotides align to TRBD1. V shed 4 bases, J shed 5 bases, and the junction held 10 bases outside the gene matches. Per the germline V gene, CDR1 is MGHRA and CDR2 is YSYEKL. CDR3 length equals 15 residues. CDR3 DNA: TGCGCCAGCAGCCTTACTGGACAGGGAAGGGACGAGCAGTACCTC. It is translated as CASSLTGQGRDEQYL.

This clone occurred a few times. The chain joins TRBV6-1 to TRBJ1-5, with D possibly being TRBD1 (6 bases). The CDR3 totals 16 residues. Trimming removed 4 bases at V and 2 bases at J, with 15 bases between. In germline, CDR1 is MNHNS, CDR2 SASEGT. The CDR3 DNA reads TGTGCCAGCAGTGCCTACAGGGTAAGGGGCAATCAGCCCCAGCATTTT. It translates to CASSAYRVRGNQPQHF.

The J gene is TRBJ2-5, the V gene TRBV6-5; 8 bases map to TRBD2. V shed 0 bases and J 5 bases; nucleotides not matched to a gene: 8. The length of the CDR3 is 16 residues. Germline V gene lookup returns CDR1 MNHEY and CDR2 SVGAGI. The CDR3 loop reads CASSYSGLVSEETQYF. The DNA for the CDR3 is TGTGCCAGCAGTTACTCGGGACTAGTTTCCGAGGAGACCCAGTACTTC.

This clone was detected only once. The chain links TRBV9 to TRBJ1-2; D possibly corresponds to TRBD1 (6 bases). Germline V gives CDR1 SGDLS, CDR2 YYNGEE. V lost 3 bases and J lost 6, with 18 bases in between. The CDR3 length is 15 residues. The CDR3 DNA follows: TGTGCCAGCAGCGCAGAACCAGGGGCGGTCGATGGCTACACCTTC. Translated, it gives CASSAEPGAVDGYTF.

This clone was counted once. The rearrangement links TRBV13 to TRBJ2-7, with D perhaps TRBD1 (6 bases). V was cut by 2 bases and J by 5 bases, with 16 bases left in between. CDR3 length: 15 amino acids. In germline, CDR1 is PRHDT, CDR2 FYEKMQ (reference sequence). For the CDR3, the DNA is TGTGCCAGCAGCTTAAAGGGGCCTACAGGGCACGAGCAGTACTTC. It translates to CASSLKGPTGHEQYF.

The genes are TRBV6-4 and TRBJ1-2, with D uncertain. The V and J ends lost 3 bases and 10 bases respectively, with 15 bases between them. CDR1 MRHNA and CDR2 SNTAGT come from the germline V gene. The CDR3 is 13 amino acids. The CDR3 nucleotides are TGTGCCAGCAGTGAGGCCCCGACGGGGTCCTACACCTTC. It is translated as CASSEAPTGSYTF.

The genes are TRBV6-5 and TRBJ1-1; 9 bases map to TRBD1. The CDR3 is 14 residues long. Trimming took 6 bases from V and 5 from J; bases not matched to a gene: 7. In germline, CDR1 is MNHEY, CDR2 SVGAGI. The CDR3 nucleotides are TGTGCCAGCAGACCGGGACAGGGCAATACTGAAGCTTTCTTT. Translating it yields CASRPGQGNTEAFF.

This clone was detected once. The chain links TRBV6-1 to TRBJ1-6; maybe TRBD1 (5 bases). CDR1 and CDR2 (germline): MNHNS, SASEGT. There are 15 residues in the CDR3. Between the trimmed V and J ends, which lost 7 bases and 3 bases, there was a span of 13 bases. The chain's CDR3 is CASKRGTLYNSPLHF. The CDR3 DNA reads TGTGCCAGCAAACGGGGGACCCTCTATAATTCACCCCTCCACTTT.

The chain combines TRBV4-1 with TRBJ2-5, with D maybe TRBD2 (6 bases). This CDR3 region has 15 residues. CDR1 and CDR2 (germline): MGHRA, YSYEKL. V lost 3 bases to trimming and J lost 4 bases, with 15 bases between them. The CDR3 protein is CASSHPGVAIETQYF. DNA for the CDR3: TGCGCCAGCAGCCACCCGGGGGTAGCGATAGAGACCCAGTACTTC.

The rearrangement uses TRBV9 and TRBJ1-3; D not resolved. The CDR3 is made up of 17 amino acids. Looked up from germline, CDR1 is SGDLS and CDR2 is YYNGEE. Trimming took off 0 bases at V and 1 base at J, with 14 bases between the two ends. This CDR3 reads CASSVGGGLSSGNTIYF. Here the CDR3 DNA reads TGTGCCAGCAGCGTAGGGGGAGGGTTGTCATCTGGAAACACCATATATTTT. The full variable domain, completed using reference TRBV9 and TRBJ1-3, is DSGVTQTPKHLITATGQRVTLRCSPRSGDLSVYWYQQSLDQGLQFLIQYYNGEERAKGNILERFSAQQFPDLHSELNLSSLELGDSALYFCASSVGGGLSSGNTIYFGEGSWLTVV.

The chain carries TRBV19 and TRBJ1-1, with 10 bases matching TRBD1. The germline V gene encodes CDR1 LNHDA and CDR2 SQIVND (reference sequence). The CDR3 is 16 amino acids. In DNA form, the CDR3 reads TGTGCAACAATCCGGGGACAGGGGTATCCGAACACTGAAGCTTTCTTT. This translates into CATIRGQGYPNTEAFF.

This rearrangement joins TRBV6-1 to TRBJ1-5; 8 nucleotides line up with TRBD1. V was clipped by 3 bases and J by 0 bases; unmatched bases: 13. Germline CDR1 and CDR2: MNHNS and SASEGT. This CDR3 has 19 amino acids. The CDR3 protein is CASSDPGGAGVYSNQPQHF. For the CDR3, the DNA is TGTGCCAGCAGTGACCCAGGGGGCGCGGGTGTTTATAGCAATCAGCCCCAGCATTTT.

The chain links TRBV7-8 to TRBJ1-2; 8 bases fit TRBD1. The junction had 10 bases not matched to a gene; V was cut back by 4 bases and J by 3 bases. The germline V gene has CDR1 SGHVS and CDR2 FQNEAQ. The CDR3 contains 16 residues. The CDR3 DNA sequence: TGTGCCAGCAGCTGGGAACCGACAGGGGATCACTATGGCTACACCTTC. Amino acids: CASSWEPTGDHYGYTF.

This sequence joins TRBV19 and TRBJ1-2, with 7 bases lining up with TRBD1. Trimming removed 8 bases from V and 0 bases from J; junction bases left unmatched: 3. The CDR3 is 13 residues long. Per the germline V gene, CDR1 is LNHDA and CDR2 is SQIVND (reference sequence). CDR3 nucleotides: TGTGCCAGTCGGGACAGAACTAACTATGGCTACACCTTC. This translates into CASRDRTNYGYTF.

This chain uses TRBV10-2 with TRBJ2-3; D is perhaps TRBD2 (6 bases). The CDR3 is made up of 13 amino acids. The V end lost 9 bases, the J end lost 2 bases, and 12 bases lay between the germline ends. Germline V gene data show CDR1 as WSHSY and CDR2 as SAAADI. CDR3 sequence: CARAGGYTDTQYF. DNA for the CDR3: TGCGCCAGGGCCGGGGGTTACACAGATACGCAGTATTTT.

CDR3 nucleotides: TGTGCCAGCAGCGTAATCAGGGAGGGCCCTGAAGCTTTCTTT. Translation gives CASSVIREGPEAFF. The gene calls are TRBV9 and TRBJ1-1, with a tentative D call TRBD1 (5 bases). V gave up 1 base and J gave up 6 bases, with 13 bases separating them. The germline CDR1 and CDR2 sequences are SGDLS and YYNGEE. There are 14 residues in the CDR3.

This clone has a single count. The chain joins TRBV2 to TRBJ1-5; D is undetermined. The length of the CDR3 is 14 residues. The V gene lost 6 bases and the J gene lost 2 bases, with 11 bases spanning the gap. CDR1 and CDR2 (germline): SNHLY, FYNNEI. The CDR3 DNA sequence: TGTGCCAGCAGGGCCGTTAGCGGCAATCAGCCCCAGCATTTT. It specifies CASRAVSGNQPQHF.

The rearrangement links TRBV10-3 to TRBJ2-5, with no clear D. Germline CDR1 reads ENHRY; CDR2 reads SYGVKD. The CDR3 length is 15 residues. V lost 4 bases and J lost 2, with 14 bases in between. CDR3 bases: TGTGCCATCAGTGTTCGTGACATCAGTCAAGAGACCCAGTACTTC. Protein product: CAISVRDISQETQYF.

The genes are TRBV11-2 and TRBJ2-7; the match to TRBD1 covers 7 bases. CDR1 is SGHAT and CDR2 is FQNNGV in the germline V gene. The junction had 9 bases not matched to a gene; V was cut back by 5 bases and J by 5 bases. The CDR3 totals 14 residues. The CDR3 protein is CASSPSVQGNEQYF. In nucleotides, the CDR3 is TGTGCCAGCAGCCCTAGTGTACAGGGGAACGAGCAGTACTTC.

The gene calls are TRBV7-8 and TRBJ1-1; 10 nucleotides align to TRBD1. The V gene's germline CDR1 is SGHVS and CDR2 FQNEAQ. V was pared by 5 bases and J by 4 bases, with 4 bases of the junction left unmatched. The length of the CDR3 is 14 residues. This CDR3 is CASSGQGGFTEAFF. The CDR3, as DNA: TGTGCCAGCAGCGGACAGGGGGGTTTCACTGAAGCTTTCTTT.

CDR3 DNA: TGTGCCAGCAGCTTGGACTCCTGGAGGACAGATACGCAGTATTTT. Its protein product is CASSLDSWRTDTQYF. V gene TRBV9 combines with J gene TRBJ2-3; possibly TRBD2 for D (5 bases). The CDR3 contains 15 residues. V lost 4 bases to trimming and J lost 3 bases, with 15 bases between them. Germline assignment: CDR1 SGDLS and CDR2 YYNGEE.

The CDR3 region has the DNA TGTGCCAGCAGCTTGGCAGGTGAGTCGGAGCAGTACTTC. Protein: CASSLAGESEQYF. The V gene is TRBV5-5, the J gene TRBJ2-7; D is uncertain. Germline lookup yields CDR1 SGHKS and CDR2 YYEKEE (reference sequence). Trimming left V 0 bases short and J 7 bases short, with 11 bases between. This CDR3 contains 13 residues.

The J gene is TRBJ1-1, the V gene TRBV11-3; maybe TRBD1 (6 bases). The CDR3 sequence is 13 residues long. From germline, CDR1 is SGHNT and CDR2 YENEEA. V lost 4 bases, J lost 1 base, and 7 bases lay in between. CDR3 loop: CASSWTANTEAFF. CDR3 sequence (DNA): TGTGCCAGCAGCTGGACAGCGAACACTGAAGCTTTCTTT.